This T cell receptor (beta chain) was identified in a study of OX40 agonist ivuxolimab in advanced cancers. About the full investigation: The costimulatory receptor OX40 (CD134) was targeted by ivuxolimab, a fully human IgG2 agonistic monoclonal antibody. Intravenous ivuxolimab was administered to patients every 2 weeks at six dose levels: 0.01, 0.1, 0.3, 1.5, 3 and 10 mg/kg. Of the approximately 50 dose-escalation patients, hepatocellular carcinoma was present in around 20, melanoma in around 15, renal cell carcinoma in 9 and head and neck cancer in 9. In the dose-escalation cohort, approximately 83% of patients were male, and the mean age was roughly 60 years with a range of roughly 20 to 80. Patients were allowed to have had prior anti-PD-1, anti-PD-L1 or anti-CTLA-4 therapy, and 30% to 40% of the dose-escalation patients had previously received checkpoint inhibitors. Partial responses occurred in three dose-escalation patients: two with cutaneous melanoma and one with hepatocellular carcinoma. Peripheral TCRbeta sequencing was intended to test whether TCR sequence diversity was altered and clonal T-cell expansion was caused by ivuxolimab. The paper reports the monotherapy dose-escalation portion (N = 52 patients) of the phase I ivuxolimab trial.

Findings and caveats that apply to the study as a whole: The antigen specificity of the clonally expanded peripheral T cells was not determined. In the 0.1-3.0 mg/kg groups, partial responders had among the lowest normalized peripheral clonal expansion, particularly in CD8+ T cells. Low levels of normalized T-cell clonal expansion were also shown by some nonresponding patients. After ivuxolimab, more expanded clones were found on average in CD8+ T cells than in CD4+ T cells. At doses of 0.1 to 3.0 mg/kg, clonal expansion of both CD4+ and CD8+ T cells in blood was seen between baseline and week 6.

The trial excluded patients who had a history of autoimmune disease or who were on systemic immunosuppression. Peripheral blood for TCR sequencing was collected from all dose cohorts at baseline, on cycle 4 day 1, and on cycle 7 day 1. Samples were obtained from an open-label, multicenter, first-in-human phase I dose-escalation trial of ivuxolimab. Adults with locally advanced or metastatic melanoma, renal cell, hepatocellular, or head and neck squamous cell carcinoma were enrolled in the trial. Before TCR sequencing, CD4+ T cells and CD8+ T cells were sorted from peripheral blood as separate populations. Counted from cysteine to phenylalanine, this CDR3 has 16 amino acids. The sequence is cut down to CDR3 DNA, 48 bases in frame from base 1. Trimming takes 5 bases off V and 0 bases off J; junction bases not matched to a gene: 10. CDR1 and CDR2, per the germline V gene, are SGHAT and FQNNGV. In its sample, this clone was seen once. The antigen it recognizes is unknown. Base qualities are not provided; no much larger clone lies one nucleotide away.

Genomic DNA was isolated from the sorted cells so that the TCRbeta CDR3 region could be sequenced. The immunoSEQ Assay was used to sequence the TCRbeta CDR3 regions. Drawn from immuneACCESS, this table holds only the in-frame rearrangements with V and J called that TCRdb kept. Clones are partly lost; checked studies trace under half to an unresolved V gene and leave the rest unexplained. The sample has roughly 100,000 clones on record, under 90% of them singletons. The leading ten clones occupy roughly 6% of the sample. The sequenced sample was CD4+ or CD8+ T cells sorted from blood, obtained in a trial of the OX40 agonist ivuxolimab. This TCR was recovered from an adult with an advanced solid tumor such as melanoma, head and neck, liver or kidney cancer. This receptor chain uses TRBV11-2 and TRBJ2-7, and 7 bases in between align with TRBD1. The DNA sequence follows: TGTGCCAGCAGCCCCCGAGGGGGCCTCGGCTCCTACGAGCAGTACTTC. Its translation reads: CASSPRGGLGSYEQYF.